These 25 T cell receptor beta chains were all obtained from the same sample, sequenced in a study of preoperative IRX-2 immunotherapy in early breast cancer. Treatment described: preoperative locoregional IRX-2 cytokine immunotherapy. Assay used: immunoSEQ multiplex PCR; TCRdb lists only in-frame clones, some missing. The sample lists 40,000 to 45,000 clones, roughly 94% occurring once. This material consisted of tumor tissue, taken after IRX-2 immunotherapy. The receptors here all came from a human donor with breast cancer.

J is TRBJ1-4 and V is TRBV19, with D possibly matching TRBD1 (6 bases). The ends were cut back, 8 bases at V and 2 bases at J, with 18 bases in the middle. From germline, CDR1 is LNHDA and CDR2 SQIVND (reference sequence). The CDR3 runs 16 residues. The CDR3 sequence is CASQTLWGRTNEKLFF. DNA for the CDR3: TGTGCCAGTCAGACGTTGTGGGGGCGTACTAATGAAAAACTGTTTTTT.

The rearrangement uses TRBV5-1 and TRBJ2-3, with D possibly being TRBD1 (5 bases). This CDR3 spans 14 amino acids. Germline CDR1 is SGHRS and CDR2 is YFSETQ. The V gene lost 0 bases and the J gene lost 6 bases, with 11 bases spanning the gap. As DNA, the CDR3 is TGCGCCAGCAGCTTGGAAGCTCCAGGGGATACGCAGTATTTT. It is translated as CASSLEAPGDTQYF.

This rearrangement joins TRBV19 to TRBJ2-5; 8 bases agree with TRBD1. The DNA matches TRBJ2-7 better at its end, which makes the J call doubtful. CDR1 and CDR2 from the germline V gene are LNHDA and SQIVND (reference sequence). This CDR3 spans 16 amino acids. The CDR3 loop reads CASSPRTGIGVYEQYF. CDR3 in DNA: TGTGCCAGTAGTCCGCGGACAGGGATAGGCGTCTACGAGCAGTACTTC.

This chain joins TRBV21-1 and TRBJ2-3; TRBD2, the table's D call, was not compared with the DNA. TRBV21-1 is noted as a pseudogene. CDR3 length: 16 residues. The DNA for the CDR3 is TGTGCCAGCAGCAAAGGGTGGGAGACCAACACAGATACGCAGTATTTT. As protein: CASSKGWETNTDTQYF.

The chain combines TRBV6-1 with TRBJ1-5; possible D gene TRBD1, 6 bases. Germline CDR1 reads MNHNS; CDR2 reads SASEGT. The CDR3 spans 16 residues. V was trimmed by 2 bases and J by 2 bases, leaving 13 bases between them. CDR3 region: CASSESGGWGNQPQHF. CDR3 coding DNA: TGTGCCAGCAGTGAATCGGGGGGCTGGGGCAATCAGCCCCAGCATTTT.

The rearrangement links TRBV10-3 to TRBJ2-7; 9 positions agree with TRBD1. Germline V gene lookup returns CDR1 ENHRY and CDR2 SYGVKD. V gave up 6 bases and J gave up 0 bases; unmatched junction bases: 3. The length of the CDR3 is 14 residues. CDR3: CAIRGDRDSYEQYF. The CDR3 DNA is TGTGCCATCAGGGGGGACAGGGACTCCTACGAGCAGTACTTC.

The chain carries TRBV27 and TRBJ1-1, with no clear D. V was cut by 4 bases and J by 1 base, with 7 bases left in between. CDR3 length: 13 residues. Germline loops: CDR1 MNHEY, CDR2 SMNVEV (reference sequence). In DNA form, the CDR3 reads TGTGCCAGCAGTTGGGTGTCGAACACTGAAGCTTTCTTT. Protein product: CASSWVSNTEAFF.

The chain is built from TRBV27 and TRBJ2-2; 8 bases fit TRBD1. The V gene end was trimmed by 4 bases and the J gene end by 6 bases; junction bases not matched to a gene: 7. The CDR3 has 15 amino acids. CDR1 is MNHEY, CDR2 SMNVEV, per germline (reference sequence). The CDR3 is CASSSAGGASGELFF. DNA of the CDR3: TGTGCCAGCAGTTCTGCAGGGGGCGCGTCCGGGGAGCTGTTTTTT.

This chain uses TRBV7-8 with TRBJ1-3; D perhaps matches TRBD1 (5 bases). Trimming shortened V by 6 bases and J by 3 bases, and 18 bases separated the two germline ends. CDR1 is SGHVS, CDR2 FQNEAQ, per germline. The length of the CDR3 is 16 residues. Written as DNA, the CDR3 is TGTGCCAGCAGGGAGGGGAGGGGCGCGGGTGGAAACACCATATATTTT. Its protein product is CASREGRGAGGNTIYF.

V and J are TRBV28 and TRBJ1-1; 7 nucleotides agree with TRBD1. CDR1 is MDHEN and CDR2 is SYDVKM in the germline V gene. Germline trimming cut 3 bases from V and 5 bases from J; bases unmatched to any gene: 6. This CDR3 spans 14 amino acids. CDR3 nucleotide sequence: TGTGCCAGCAGTTTCCCGACAGGGTCAACTGAAGCTTTCTTT. This gives the protein CASSFPTGSTEAFF.

The rearrangement uses TRBV5-1 and TRBJ2-1, with 13 bases identical to TRBD2. The CDR3 consists of 15 residues. With 5 bases clipped from V and 7 bases from J, the junction kept 6 bases outside the gene matches. Germline assignment: CDR1 SGHRS and CDR2 YFSETQ. Written as DNA, the CDR3 is TGCGCCAGCAGGGGGGGACTAGCGGGAAAAAATGAGCAGTTCTTC. It specifies CASRGGLAGKNEQFF.

The rearrangement uses TRBV6-1 and TRBJ1-4; D remains unclear. Looked up from germline, CDR1 is MNHNS and CDR2 is SASEGT. The V end lost 1 base, the J end lost 7 bases, and 13 bases lay between the germline ends. This CDR3 contains 15 residues. CDR3 coding DNA: TGTGCCAGCAGTGAAGTCGGCCAGATGTTTGAAAAACTGTTTTTT. It encodes CASSEVGQMFEKLFF.

The chain uses TRBV30 and TRBJ2-7; 8 bases agree with TRBD1. V lost 8 bases, J lost 3 bases, and 12 bases stayed unmatched. The germline V gene encodes CDR1 GTSNPN and CDR2 SVGIG (reference sequence). The CDR3 spans 14 residues. The CDR3 region is CASQPGQGFYEQYF. In DNA form, the CDR3 reads TGTGCCAGCCAACCAGGACAGGGTTTCTACGAGCAGTACTTC. Full variable domain (missing parts from reference TRBV30 and TRBJ2-7): SQTIHQWPATLVQPVGSPLSLECTVEGTSNPNLYWYRQAAGRGLQLLFYSVGIGQISSEVPQNLSASRPQDRQFILSSKKLLLSDSGFYLCASQPGQGFYEQYFGPGTRLTVT.

The rearrangement joins TRBV7-9 to TRBJ1-2, with a tentative D call TRBD1 (6 bases). Trimming took off 4 bases at V and 4 bases at J, with 13 bases between the two ends. There are 14 residues in the CDR3. Germline-derived CDR1 and CDR2 are SEHNR and FQNEAQ (reference sequence). DNA of the CDR3: TGTGCCAGCAGCTGGCAGGGGCTTTCCTATGGCTACACCTTC. Translating it yields CASSWQGLSYGYTF.

The V call is TRBV10-2, the J call TRBJ2-5; tentatively, D is TRBD1 (6 bases). Trimming took 5 bases from V and 5 from J, leaving 18 bases between them. The CDR3 has 15 residues. Germline CDR1 reads WSHSY; CDR2 reads SAAADI. The CDR3 is CASSSGEGGVETQYF. As DNA, the CDR3 is TGCGCCAGCAGTTCTGGGGAAGGGGGAGTGGAGACCCAGTACTTC.

The chain is built from TRBV7-8 and TRBJ1-3; D gene uncertain. Between the trimmed V and J ends, which lost 2 bases and 4 bases, there was a span of 12 bases. Germline lookup yields CDR1 SGHVS and CDR2 FQNEAQ. The CDR3 has 15 residues. The CDR3 loop reads CASSLLSMGGNTIYF. The CDR3 nucleotides read TGTGCCAGCAGCTTATTGTCTATGGGAGGAAACACCATATATTTT.

This clone was recorded a few times. The rearrangement links TRBV4-2 to TRBJ2-2; D not resolved. The CDR3 runs to 14 residues. Germline V gene data show CDR1 as LGHNA and CDR2 as YNFKEQ. Trimming removed 4 bases from V and 1 base from J, with 7 bases in between. The CDR3 protein is CASSPHMNTGELFF. The DNA for the CDR3 is TGTGCCAGCAGCCCTCACATGAACACCGGGGAGCTGTTTTTT.

J is TRBJ1-5 and V is TRBV19, with TRBD1 matching over 7 bases. Germline V gene lookup returns CDR1 LNHDA and CDR2 SQIVND (reference sequence). The CDR3 extends over 15 amino acids. The V and J ends lost 8 bases and 2 bases, in that order; junction bases with no gene match: 9. The CDR3 sequence is CASSVRQGGNQPQHF. The CDR3 DNA reads as TGTGCCAGTTCCGTGAGGCAGGGGGGCAATCAGCCCCAGCATTTT. The entire variable domain, with the rest obtained from reference TRBV19 and TRBJ1-5, is as follows: DGGITQSPKYLFRKEGQNVTLSCEQNLNHDAMYWYRQDPGQGLRLIYYSQIVNDFQKGDIAEGYSVSREKKESFPLTVTSAQKNPTAFYLCASSVRQGGNQPQHFGDGTRLSIL.

The V gene is TRBV18, the J gene TRBJ1-1, with a weak D call TRBD1 (6 bases). Germline values: CDR1 KGHSH, CDR2 LQKENI. With 5 bases removed from V and 1 base from J, the gap between germline ends came to 14 bases. CDR3 size: 15 residues. CDR3 nucleotides: TGTGCCAGCTCAACAGGGACAACGGGGAACACTGAAGCTTTCTTT. Amino acids: CASSTGTTGNTEAFF.

The chain couples TRBV15 to TRBJ2-3, with D possibly matching TRBD2 (5 bases). Between the trimmed V and J ends, which lost 0 bases and 3 bases, there was a span of 10 bases. The germline CDR1 and CDR2 sequences are LNHNV and YYDKDF (reference sequence). This CDR3 region has 15 residues. This CDR3 reads CATSRDFRGTDTQYF. CDR3 nucleotide sequence: TGTGCCACCAGCAGAGACTTCCGGGGTACAGATACGCAGTATTTT.

The rearrangement joins TRBV5-1 to TRBJ2-2; D is uncertain. Germline CDR1 SGHRS, CDR2 YFSETQ. The V and J ends lost 0 bases and 7 bases respectively, with 7 bases between them. There are 13 residues in the CDR3. CDR3 coding DNA: TGCGCCAGCAGCTTGGCCCAGGTCGGGGAGCTGTTTTTT. Protein product: CASSLAQVGELFF.

This sequence joins TRBV6-6 and TRBJ2-1; 9 bases agree with TRBD2. This CDR3 region has 15 residues. The germline gives CDR1 MNHNY, CDR2 SVGAGI (reference sequence). The ends lost 5 bases at V and 7 bases at J; junction bases unmatched: 9. CDR3 amino acids: CASSEAGGGGNEQFF. CDR3 bases: TGTGCCAGCAGTGAGGCGGGGGGGGGCGGAAATGAGCAGTTCTTC.

The rearrangement links TRBV9 to TRBJ2-7, with 11 bases that match TRBD2. This CDR3 region has 20 residues. Germline loops: CDR1 SGDLS, CDR2 YYNGEE. Trimming removed 3 bases from V and 2 bases from J; junction bases left unmatched: 19. The DNA of the CDR3 is TGTGCCAGCAGCGAAAACCCGGGACTAGCGGAGGGACCTCTAACCTACGAGCAGTACTTC. Protein sequence: CASSENPGLAEGPLTYEQYF.

The chain links TRBV2 to TRBJ1-2; D is unresolved. The germline V gene encodes CDR1 SNHLY and CDR2 FYNNEI. With 8 bases removed from V and 8 bases from J, the gap between germline ends came to 21 bases. The CDR3 loop spans 14 amino acids. The CDR3 region is CASSGVPTLGGYTF. CDR3 DNA: TGTGCCAGCTCCGGTGTACCAACTCTTGGGGGCTACACCTTC.

This clone was seen once. The V gene is TRBV5-1, the J gene TRBJ2-7; 8 bases match TRBD2. V shed 4 bases and J 3 bases; nucleotides not matched to a gene: 9. The CDR3 covers 15 residues. The V gene's germline CDR1 is SGHRS and CDR2 YFSETQ. DNA for the CDR3: TGCGCCAGCAGCCCGGGGGGGGGCCAGGTCTACGAGCAGTACTTC. Protein sequence: CASSPGGGQVYEQYF. Based on the CDR3 plus reference TRBV5-1 and TRBJ2-7, the full variable domain is KAGVTQTPRYLIKTRGQQVTLSCSPISGHRSVSWYQQTPGQGLQFLFEYFSETQRNKGNFPGRFSGRQFSNSRSEMNVSTLELGDSALYLCASSPGGGQVYEQYFGPGTRLTVT.